This paragraph covers one TCR beta chain sequence. The antigen is not known. Sequenced by immunoSEQ multiplex PCR; TCRdb stores in-frame clones only, minus some. The sample has about 60,000 clones; roughly 76% are singletons. Between the trimmed V and J ends, which lost 7 bases and 1 base, there was a span of 22 bases. The length of the CDR3 is 18 residues. Germline assignment: CDR1 WSHSY and CDR2 SAAADI. This specimen belongs to a study of radiotherapy plus CTLA-4 blockade in lung cancer. In the study overall: For about 19% of patients, objective responses occurred, and approximately 30% had disease control.

Participants had chemo-refractory metastatic non-small-cell lung cancer and were treated with focal radiation plus ipilimumab CTLA-4 blockade. Notes on the study in general: Early shifts in blood T cell clones, with interferon-beta, reportedly predicted response best. Among blood TCR repertoires after radiotherapy plus ipilimumab, tumor-derived clones expanded.

This TCR was recovered from a human donor with non-small cell lung cancer whose response to radiotherapy plus ipilimumab could not be evaluated. This chain joins TRBV10-2 and TRBJ2-2, with a possible D match to TRBD2 (5 bases). The input for sequencing was peripheral blood, taken from a patient treated with radiotherapy plus ipilimumab. As DNA, the CDR3 is TGCGCCAGCATCCTAAATCTCGAGGGAATCTGGAACACCGGGGAGCTGTTTTTT. This translates into CASILNLEGIWNTGELFF.